This TCR beta chain was profiled in a study of T cells after yellow fever vaccination. General observations from the study: At about 97% for CD4 and 70% to 90% for CD8, most primary-vaccination clones showed up again after the booster. Contamination of FACS-sorted repertoires by abundant clonotypes from the bulk population could occur. Researchers noted that a small share of clonotypes showed up in both CD4 and CD8 compartments.

V was shortened by 6 bases and J by 6 bases, with 18 bases between the two germline ends. In germline, CDR1 is MDHEN, CDR2 SYDVKM. This CDR3 region has 14 residues. MiXCR, run by TCRdb on the 5' RACE reads, gives a single entry per CDR3 protein. Of some 670,000 distinct CDR3 sequences in the sample, 10% to 15% were seen once. Comments on this clonotype: Its antigen is unidentified.

This chain connects TRBV28 to TRBJ2-7; possible D gene TRBD1, 6 bases. Sample: PBMCs, taken on the day of the yellow fever booster vaccination. The source of this sequence is a man in his thirties or forties who received the YFV17D yellow fever vaccine. The CDR3 region is CASRTGTRSSEQYF. CDR3 nucleotides: TGTGCCAGCAGAACCGGGACAAGGAGCTCCGAGCAGTACTTC.